This T cell receptor beta chain was captured by sequencing in a study of cytomegalovirus exposure and HLA in healthy donors. Regarding the study as a whole: There were several of the most significant clusters that appeared linked to common viral pathogens in a later analysis. Solely CMV serostatus was available to characterize immune exposure. Cytomegalovirus association was listed for around 180 TCR beta chains.

Primers: 60 Vbeta forward and 13 Jbeta reverse. Produced via immunoSEQ multiplex PCR; TCRdb's table is partial and in-frame only. The sample shows around 170,000 clones, around 68% of them seen only once. Comment on this clone: No antigen is known for it.

Germline V CDR1 and CDR2: GTSNPN, SVGIG (reference sequence). Unmatched junction bases numbered 5, after V lost 1 base and J lost 7 bases. The CDR3 sequence is 15 residues long. The material sequenced was PBMCs. The receptor was derived from a girl aged 10 to 17 in good health and CMV-seronegative. The gene calls are TRBV30 and TRBJ1-6; 9 nucleotides agree with TRBD1. The chain's CDR3 is CAWSADRGGNSPLHF. The CDR3 coding sequence is TGTGCCTGGAGTGCGGACAGGGGTGGAAATTCACCCCTCCACTTT.